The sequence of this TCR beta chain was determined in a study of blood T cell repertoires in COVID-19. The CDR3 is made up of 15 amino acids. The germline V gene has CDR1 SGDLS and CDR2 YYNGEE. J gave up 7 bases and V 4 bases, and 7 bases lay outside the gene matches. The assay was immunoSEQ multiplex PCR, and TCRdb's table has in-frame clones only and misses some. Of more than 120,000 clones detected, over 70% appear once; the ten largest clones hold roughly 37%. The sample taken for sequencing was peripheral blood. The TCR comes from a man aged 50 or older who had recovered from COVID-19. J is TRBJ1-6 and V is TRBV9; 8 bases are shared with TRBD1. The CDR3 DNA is TGTGCCAGCAGCCCTTCTGGACAGGGAAATTCACCCCTCCACTTT. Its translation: CASSPSGQGNSPLHF.